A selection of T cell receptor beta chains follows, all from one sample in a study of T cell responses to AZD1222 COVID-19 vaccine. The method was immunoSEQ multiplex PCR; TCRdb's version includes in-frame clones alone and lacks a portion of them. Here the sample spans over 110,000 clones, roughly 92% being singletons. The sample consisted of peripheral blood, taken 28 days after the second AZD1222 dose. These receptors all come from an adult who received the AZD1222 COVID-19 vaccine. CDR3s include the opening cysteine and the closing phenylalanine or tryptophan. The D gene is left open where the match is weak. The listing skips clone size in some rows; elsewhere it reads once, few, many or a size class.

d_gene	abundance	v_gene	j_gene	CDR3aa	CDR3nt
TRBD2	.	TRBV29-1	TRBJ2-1	CSGLTSGPYNEQFF	TGCAGCGGGTTGACTAGCGGCCCCTACAATGAGCAGTTCTTC
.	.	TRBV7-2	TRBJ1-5	CASSLAGSSNQPQHF	TGTGCCAGCAGCTTAGCCGGGAGTTCCAATCAGCCCCAGCATTTT
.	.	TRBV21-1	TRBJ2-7	CASSGDVGTSGRAGEQYF	TGTGCCAGCAGCGGCGATGTTGGGACTAGCGGGAGAGCGGGCGAGCAGTACTTC
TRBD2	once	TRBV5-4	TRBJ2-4	CASSTGTSGGAHIQYF	TGTGCCAGCAGCACGGGGACTAGCGGGGGGGCCCACATTCAGTACTTC
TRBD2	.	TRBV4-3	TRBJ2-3	CASSQGIRLAVNTDTQYF	TGCGCCAGCAGCCAAGGTATAAGACTAGCGGTGAACACAGATACGCAGTATTTT
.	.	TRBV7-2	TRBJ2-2	CASSSFRELFF	TGTGCCAGCAGCTCCTTCCGGGAGCTGTTTTTT
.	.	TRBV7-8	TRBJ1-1	CASRSREYTEAFF	TGTGCCAGCAGGTCCCGTGAGTACACTGAAGCTTTCTTT
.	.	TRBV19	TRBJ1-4	CASSIDSGRSKKLFF	TGTGCCAGTAGTATAGATTCAGGGCGGTCGAAAAAACTGTTTTTT
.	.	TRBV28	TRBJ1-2	CASSSHPTRSYGYTF	TGTGCCAGCAGCTCACACCCGACCAGATCCTATGGCTACACCTTC
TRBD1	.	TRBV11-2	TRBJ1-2	CASSSPGQGGFYTF	TGTGCCAGCAGCTCGCCGGGACAGGGAGGTTTCTACACCTTC
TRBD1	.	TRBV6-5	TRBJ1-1	CASREDRLMNTEAFF	TGTGCCAGCAGAGAGGACAGGCTGATGAACACTGAAGCTTTCTTT
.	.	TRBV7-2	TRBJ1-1	CASSLVAGSEAFF	TGTGCCAGCAGCTTAGTGGCAGGCTCGGAAGCTTTCTTT
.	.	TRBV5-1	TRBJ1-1	CASSLAAGGTEAFF	TGCGCCAGCAGCTTGGCCGCGGGGGGCACTGAAGCTTTCTTT
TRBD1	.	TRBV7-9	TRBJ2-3	CASSTGQGIADTQYF	TGTGCCAGCAGCACCGGACAGGGAATAGCAGATACGCAGTATTTT
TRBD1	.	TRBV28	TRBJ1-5	CASSPGTGFNQPQHF	TGTGCCAGCAGTCCCGGGACAGGTTTCAATCAGCCCCAGCATTTT
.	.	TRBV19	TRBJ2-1	CASSTSLGSYNEQFF	TGTGCCAGTAGTACCTCCTTGGGCTCCTACAATGAGCAGTTCTTC
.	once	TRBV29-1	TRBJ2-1	CSVGQGPGGEQFF	TGCAGCGTTGGACAGGGACCCGGGGGTGAGCAGTTCTTC
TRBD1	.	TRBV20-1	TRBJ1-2	CSASLQGAVNGYTF	TGCAGTGCTAGTCTACAGGGGGCTGTAAATGGCTACACCTTC
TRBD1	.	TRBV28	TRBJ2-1	CASTLGTGSNEQFF	TGTGCCAGCACCCTGGGGACAGGGAGCAATGAGCAGTTCTTC
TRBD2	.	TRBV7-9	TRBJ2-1	CASSLGLAGSYNEQFF	TGTGCCAGCAGCTTAGGACTAGCGGGATCCTACAATGAGCAGTTCTTC
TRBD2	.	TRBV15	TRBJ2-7	CATSREETSGAYEQYF	TGTGCCACCAGCAGAGAAGAGACTAGCGGGGCCTACGAGCAGTACTTC
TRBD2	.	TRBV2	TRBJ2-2	CASFWFSSGGTNTGELFF	TGTGCCAGCTTTTGGTTTTCTAGCGGGGGAACGAACACCGGGGAGCTGTTTTTT
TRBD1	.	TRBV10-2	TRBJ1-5	CASEQGIGQPQHF	TGCGCCAGCGAACAGGGGATCGGGCAGCCCCAGCATTTT
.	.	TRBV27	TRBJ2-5	CASRGFQASQETQYF	TGTGCCAGCAGAGGGTTTCAGGCCTCCCAAGAGACCCAGTACTTC
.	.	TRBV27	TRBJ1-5	CASTPGVGGTPHF	TGTGCCAGCACCCCCGGGGTGGGGGGCACCCCGCATTTT
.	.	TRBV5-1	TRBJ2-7	CASSPPGTLQYEQYF	TGCGCCAGCAGCCCGCCCGGGACCCTCCAATACGAGCAGTACTTC
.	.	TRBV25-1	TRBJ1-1	CASSEFEGPDEAFF	TGTGCCAGCAGTGAATTTGAGGGGCCAGATGAAGCTTTCTTT
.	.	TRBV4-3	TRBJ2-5	CASSQDRGTETQYF	TGCGCCAGCAGCCAAGATAGGGGGACAGAGACCCAGTACTTC
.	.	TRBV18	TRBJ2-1	CASSPPSTVNNEQFF	TGTGCCAGCTCACCACCGAGTACAGTTAACAATGAGCAGTTCTTC
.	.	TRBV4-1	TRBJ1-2	CASSQGYAGYGYTF	TGCGCCAGCAGCCAAGGCTACGCGGGCTATGGCTACACCTTC
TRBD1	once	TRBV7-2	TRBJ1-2	CASSPRQGANYGYTF	TGTGCCAGCAGCCCTAGACAGGGGGCTAACTATGGCTACACCTTC
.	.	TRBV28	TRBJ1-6	CASSWASMDSPLHF	TGTGCCAGCAGTTGGGCTAGTATGGATTCACCCCTCCACTTT
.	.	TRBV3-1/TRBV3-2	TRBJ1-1	CASSQDMGPRTEAFF	TGTGCCAGCAGCCAAGACATGGGGCCACGGACTGAAGCTTTCTTT
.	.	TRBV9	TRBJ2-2	CASSVAGTRANTGELFF	TGTGCCAGCAGCGTAGCTGGGACAAGGGCGAACACCGGGGAGCTGTTTTTT
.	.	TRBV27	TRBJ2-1	CASTLGGSLYNEQFF	TGTGCCAGCACCCTGGGTGGGTCCCTCTACAATGAGCAGTTCTTC